The 25 T cell receptor beta chains below come from one sample, sequenced in a study of shared clonotypes between healthy human individuals (dated by TCRdb to the early 2020s). Library generation was performed with the immunoSEQ multiplex PCR assay. The immuneACCESS repertoire file appears here via TCRdb, limited to in-frame rearrangements. These files lack a portion of the clones; in checked studies, under half of the deficit traces to unresolved V genes, and the cause of the others is not known. The table for this sample lists roughly 2 million clones; approximately 94% of them were counted only once. Roughly 0.13% of the sample lies in the top ten. The sample taken for sequencing was naive CD4+ T cells sorted from blood. This specimen's cell subset or site label, interpreted: CD45RA+ positively selected. The source is a man younger than 35 in good health.

V gene TRBV7-9 combines with J gene TRBJ2-5; D is unclear. The V and J ends lost 5 bases and 1 base respectively, with 17 bases between them. This CDR3 has 16 residues. Per the germline V gene, CDR1 is SEHNR and CDR2 is FQNEAQ (reference sequence). CDR3 region: CASSPTPYSFQETQYF. The CDR3 bases are TGTGCCAGCAGCCCAACGCCTTATTCGTTCCAAGAGACCCAGTACTTC.

The J gene is TRBJ2-7, the V gene TRBV6-1; the match to TRBD1 covers 9 bases. V dropped 7 bases and J dropped 2; count of bases not matched to a gene: 3. Per germline, CDR1 MNHNS and CDR2 SASEGT. CDR3 length: 13 amino acids. The CDR3 loop is CASTRTGAYEQYF. The CDR3 DNA sequence: TGTGCCAGCACTCGGACAGGGGCCTACGAGCAGTACTTC.

The chain has TRBV7-6 and TRBJ2-3, with D perhaps TRBD2 (5 bases). The V and J ends lost 5 bases and 6 bases respectively, with 15 bases between them. The germline V gene has CDR1 SGHVS and CDR2 FNYEAQ. The CDR3 runs 14 residues. The CDR3 here is CASSQELLGDTQYF. The CDR3 DNA is TGTGCCAGCAGCCAAGAACTACTAGGGGATACGCAGTATTTT.

The chain uses TRBV9 and TRBJ1-1; D remains unclear. V was shortened by 0 bases and J by 4 bases, with 7 bases between the two germline ends. The germline CDR1 and CDR2 sequences are SGDLS and YYNGEE. This CDR3 region has 13 residues. The CDR3 protein is CASSVEVGTEAFF. For the CDR3, the DNA is TGTGCCAGCAGCGTAGAGGTGGGCACTGAAGCTTTCTTT.

This rearrangement joins TRBV9 to TRBJ1-2; no firm D call. The CDR3 sequence is 13 residues long. With 2 bases removed from V and 5 bases from J, the gap between germline ends came to 10 bases. The V gene's germline CDR1 is SGDLS and CDR2 YYNGEE. CDR3 DNA sequence: TGTGCCAGCAGCGTGTCGCAGGTTTATGGCTACACCTTC. This translates into CASSVSQVYGYTF.

The chain carries TRBV6-5 and TRBJ1-2; D remains unclear. The CDR3 is 14 residues long. The V end lost 4 bases, the J end lost 2 bases, and 11 bases lay between the germline ends. Germline lookup yields CDR1 MNHEY and CDR2 SVGAGI. In DNA, the CDR3 is TGTGCCAGCAGTTCCGTGGCCTTAAACTATGGCTACACCTTC. This gives the protein CASSSVALNYGYTF.

The rearrangement uses TRBV19 and TRBJ2-7; 8 bases align to TRBD2. J gave up 6 bases and V 6 bases, and 4 bases lay outside the gene matches. Germline CDR1 is LNHDA and CDR2 is SQIVND (reference sequence). The CDR3 sequence is 12 residues long. The DNA for the CDR3 is TGTGCCAGTAGAGGACTAGCAGGCGAGCAGTACTTC. It codes for CASRGLAGEQYF.

The chain has TRBV2 and TRBJ2-1, with TRBD2 matching 8 bases. This CDR3 contains 12 residues. V gave up 5 bases and J gave up 10 bases; unmatched junction bases: 4. Germline CDR1 SNHLY, CDR2 FYNNEI. The CDR3 DNA sequence: TGTGCCAGCAGTCTAGGACTAGCCGAGCAGTTCTTC. Translating it yields CASSLGLAEQFF.

This chain connects TRBV10-3 to TRBJ1-2, with D unclear. Germline assignment: CDR1 ENHRY and CDR2 SYGVKD. The V end was cut by 1 base, the J end by 1 base, with 10 bases between. The CDR3 length is 15 residues. The CDR3 is CAISEFLGSNYGYTF. CDR3 coding DNA: TGTGCCATCAGTGAGTTCCTAGGGAGTAACTATGGCTACACCTTC.

The CDR3 coding sequence is TGTGCCAGCAGCTTAGAACTAGCGCAAACAGAGACCCAGTACTTC. Its protein is CASSLELAQTETQYF. This chain links TRBV7-9 with TRBJ2-5; TRBD2 matches at 7 bases. Germline loops: CDR1 SEHNR, CDR2 FQNEAQ (reference sequence). The CDR3 consists of 15 residues. The V and J ends lost 1 base and 4 bases, in that order; junction bases with no gene match: 6.

The chain combines TRBV6-6 with TRBJ1-1; 9 bases align to TRBD1. J lost 6 bases, V lost 2 bases, and 10 bases had no gene match. Germline CDR1 reads MNHNY; CDR2 reads SVGAGI (reference sequence). The CDR3 consists of 16 residues. The CDR3 protein is CASSYPPGQGGAEAFF. The DNA for the CDR3 is TGTGCCAGCAGTTACCCTCCGGGACAGGGCGGCGCTGAAGCTTTCTTT.

The chain carries TRBV6-5 and TRBJ2-5, with 9 bases matching TRBD2. Germline V gives CDR1 MNHEY, CDR2 SVGAGI. V lost 2 bases, J lost 4 bases, and 8 bases stayed unmatched. This CDR3 is 16 amino acids long. This CDR3 is CASSYTYGAGGETQYF. CDR3 nucleotide sequence: TGTGCCAGCAGTTACACTTATGGAGCGGGAGGAGAGACCCAGTACTTC.

The chain has TRBV7-2 and TRBJ2-2; TRBD2 matches at 9 bases. The CDR3 loop spans 16 amino acids. V lost 0 bases, J lost 3 bases, and 2 bases stayed unmatched. The germline V gene encodes CDR1 SGHTA and CDR2 FQGNSA. CDR3 residues: CASSLASGSDTGELFF. CDR3 bases: TGTGCCAGCAGCTTAGCTAGCGGGAGCGACACCGGGGAGCTGTTTTTT.

The chain carries TRBV5-1 and TRBJ2-7; the match to TRBD1 covers 9 bases. Germline V lookup: CDR1 SGHRS, CDR2 YFSETQ. J lost 5 bases, V lost 7 bases, and 22 bases had no gene match. The CDR3 totals 18 residues. CDR3 sequence: CASRIGTGMVIVPHEQYF. CDR3 in DNA: TGCGCCAGCCGAATTGGGACAGGGATGGTTATCGTTCCGCACGAGCAGTACTTC.

CDR3 sequence (DNA): TGTGCCTTCGGGGGGAATTACGAGCAGTACTTC. Amino acids: CAFGGNYEQYF. This chain links TRBV30 with TRBJ2-7, with 7 bases that match TRBD2. Trimming removed 7 bases from V and 4 bases from J; junction bases left unmatched: 4. Germline-derived CDR1 and CDR2 are GTSNPN and SVGIG (reference sequence). The length of the CDR3 is 11 residues.

The gene calls are TRBV2 and TRBJ2-5; the D is unclear. Germline CDR1 and CDR2: SNHLY and FYNNEI. The length of the CDR3 is 12 residues. Trimming stripped 3 bases from V and 5 bases from J, with 7 bases between. DNA of the CDR3: TGTGCCAGCAGTGATGACACTGAGACCCAGTACTTC. This gives the protein CASSDDTETQYF.

The chain couples TRBV15 to TRBJ1-2; D is unclear. Trimming cost V 0 bases and J 5 bases, with 13 bases left between them. CDR3 length: 15 residues. CDR1 is LNHNV, CDR2 YYDKDF, per germline (reference sequence). CDR3 sequence: CATSRDAGNRYGYTF. The CDR3 DNA reads as TGTGCCACCAGCAGAGATGCCGGGAACCGGTATGGCTACACCTTC.

The chain carries TRBV7-8 and TRBJ1-5; D is ambiguous. V gave up 1 base and J gave up 8 bases, with 15 bases separating them. CDR1 is SGHVS and CDR2 is FQNEAQ in the germline V gene. The CDR3 runs to 15 residues. The CDR3, as DNA: TGTGCCAGCAGCTTAGTTGGGTCCGGGAGGGAGCCCCAGCATTTT. Translated, it gives CASSLVGSGREPQHF.

The CDR3 nucleotides read TGTGCCAGCAGCGTAGGGGAGGTGGGTGGCTACACCTTC. Translated: CASSVGEVGGYTF. V and J are TRBV9 and TRBJ1-2; D is uncertain. The CDR3 covers 13 residues. Germline V gene sequence: CDR1 SGDLS, CDR2 YYNGEE. Trimming pared 0 bases from V and 7 bases from J, leaving 10 bases between.

This clone appeared a few times. This chain links TRBV29-1 with TRBJ1-2, with TRBD1 matching over 8 bases. With 6 bases clipped from V and 3 bases from J, the junction kept 6 bases outside the gene matches. The CDR3 contains 13 residues. Germline V gene lookup returns CDR1 SQVTM and CDR2 ANQGSEA. The CDR3 DNA reads TGCAGCGTCGTAGACAGGGGAGACTATGGCTACACCTTC. Its translation is CSVVDRGDYGYTF.

The V and J genes are TRBV6-1 and TRBJ2-5; D is possibly TRBD2 (6 bases). The CDR3 covers 14 residues. Deletions cut 6 bases from V and 5 bases from J, with 16 bases between. CDR1 is MNHNS, CDR2 SASEGT, per germline. CDR3 sequence (DNA): TGTGCCAGCAGCCCTGGAAAGGGAGGCGAGACCCAGTACTTC. Translated, it gives CASSPGKGGETQYF.

The chain combines TRBV6-6 with TRBJ1-1, with unresolved D. Trimming removed 2 bases at V and 0 bases at J, with 7 bases between. CDR1 and CDR2 from the germline V gene are MNHNY and SVGAGI (reference sequence). The CDR3 length is 14 residues. CDR3: CASSYVEMNTEAFF. CDR3 DNA sequence: TGTGCCAGCAGTTACGTAGAAATGAACACTGAAGCTTTCTTT.

This chain connects TRBV7-2 to TRBJ2-7; D assignment may be TRBD1 or TRBD2 (6 bases each). CDR3 size: 15 residues. V was cut by 5 bases and J by 2 bases, with 16 bases left in between. From germline, CDR1 is SGHTA and CDR2 FQGNSA. CDR3 in DNA: TGTGCCAGCAGCACAACCCGGGGGCTCGCCTACGAGCAGTACTTC. It translates to CASSTTRGLAYEQYF.

The chain joins TRBV18 to TRBJ2-2, with unresolved D. Trimming took 4 bases from V and 5 from J, leaving 2 bases between them. Germline loops: CDR1 KGHSH, CDR2 LQKENI. The CDR3 sequence is 11 residues long. The CDR3 DNA is TGTGCCAGCTCACATACCGGGGAGCTGTTTTTT. Protein sequence: CASSHTGELFF. The full variable domain, its missing parts supplied by reference TRBV18 and TRBJ2-2, is NAGVMQNPRHLVRRRGQEARLRCSPMKGHSHVYWYRQLPEEGLKFMVYLQKENIIDESGMPKERFSAEFPKEGPSILRIQQVVRGDSAAYFCASSHTGELFFGEGSRLTVL.

This chain connects TRBV28 to TRBJ1-1; TRBD1 agrees at 8 bases. V lost 7 bases and J lost 6; bases outside the gene matches: 10. This CDR3 has 14 residues. CDR1 and CDR2 from the germline V gene are MDHEN and SYDVKM. The DNA of the CDR3 is TGTGCCAGCACCCTTGGCCGGACAGGGCCTGAAGCTTTCTTT. This sequence encodes CASTLGRTGPEAFF.